This T cell receptor beta chain is from a study of cytomegalovirus exposure and HLA in healthy donors. General observations from the study: CMV serostatus stood as the only immune exposure information on hand.

Vbeta (60) and Jbeta (13) primers were used in the PCR. Source study methods: In a later analysis, the count reached about 80 million unique TCR beta chains, with about 10 million shared. Only in-frame clones appear in the TCRdb table, and some are missing; sequencing was by immunoSEQ multiplex PCR. Clone size and V and J calls were adopted from that table, with D and trimming inferred from the DNA. Among approximately 150,000 clones listed, roughly 79% were seen once. With regard to this clone: Its antigen is still unknown.

The CDR3 has 13 amino acids. Trimming took off 2 bases at V and 6 bases at J, with 13 bases between the two ends. The germline V gene encodes CDR1 GTSNPN and CDR2 SVGIG (reference sequence). The chain has TRBV30 and TRBJ1-2; D is uncertain. The sequencing sample was made of PBMCs. This TCR derives from a woman aged 55 to 70 in good health and CMV-seropositive. The CDR3 is CAWSPRRGDGYTF. CDR3 in DNA: TGTGCCTGGAGTCCCCGACGCGGGGATGGCTACACCTTC.